The 2 T cell receptor beta chains below all came from one sample that was sequenced in a study of shared clonotypes between healthy human individuals. Sequencing used immunoSEQ multiplex PCR; TCRdb keeps in-frame clones, though not all of them. The table records 2 million to 2.5 million clones, just over 90% of them present only once. The material sequenced was naive CD4+ T cells from PBMCs. The subset was: CD45RA+ positively selected. These receptors were taken from a man aged 18 to 30 in good health. Some clones in this sample may be carry-over from other donors' samples.

The chain combines TRBV9 with TRBJ2-1, with TRBD1 identical over 7 bases. In germline, CDR1 is SGDLS, CDR2 YYNGEE. The CDR3 totals 14 residues. V shed 4 bases and J 8 bases; nucleotides not matched to a gene: 9. The CDR3 region is CASSRLTGLDEQFF. For the CDR3, the DNA is TGTGCCAGCAGCCGCTTGACAGGGCTCGATGAGCAGTTCTTC. The complete variable domain, with remaining parts taken from reference TRBV9 and TRBJ2-1, reads DSGVTQTPKHLITATGQRVTLRCSPRSGDLSVYWYQQSLDQGLQFLIQYYNGEERAKGNILERFSAQQFPDLHSELNLSSLELGDSALYFCASSRLTGLDEQFFGPGTRLTVL.

The V call is TRBV2, the J call TRBJ2-3; no definite D call. Germline V gene data show CDR1 as SNHLY and CDR2 as FYNNEI. This CDR3 has 12 amino acids. V lost 1 base, J lost 5 bases, and 4 bases lay in between. The CDR3 coding sequence is TGTGCCAGCAGTGAAGGTATAGATACGCAGTATTTT. Its protein is CASSEGIDTQYF.